The rows below give T cell receptor beta chains drawn from one sample of a study of T cell changes during pregnancy in multiple sclerosis. Libraries were prepared by immunoSEQ multiplex PCR; TCRdb keeps only in-frame clonotypes and omits some of them. Altogether 30,000 to 35,000 clones are present, 90% being singletons, with the ten largest covering approximately 12%. The source material was CD8+ T cells from peripheral blood mononuclear cells, sampled in the first trimester of pregnancy. The receptors shown here come from a female donor with multiple sclerosis, enrolled in a pregnancy study. CDR3s include the opening cysteine and the closing phenylalanine or tryptophan. The D gene is left open where the match is weak. The listing skips clone size in some rows; elsewhere it reads once, few, many or a size class.

v_gene: TRBV9; d_gene: TRBD1; abundance: .; j_gene: TRBJ2-7; CDR3aa: CASSAAGGQGAYEQYF; CDR3nt: TGTGCCAGCAGCGCGGCCGGAGGACAGGGGGCTTACGAGCAGTACTTC
v_gene: TRBV28; d_gene: TRBD2; abundance: .; j_gene: TRBJ2-4; CDR3aa: CASSRLLAGGPTKNIQYF; CDR3nt: TGTGCCAGCAGCCGTCTACTAGCGGGAGGGCCCACCAAAAACATTCAGTACTTC
v_gene: TRBV4-1; d_gene: TRBD1; abundance: .; j_gene: TRBJ1-1; CDR3aa: CASSHRGRTEAFF; CDR3nt: TGCGCCAGCAGCCACAGGGGGCGGACTGAAGCTTTCTTT
v_gene: TRBV28; d_gene: TRBD2; abundance: few; j_gene: TRBJ2-1; CDR3aa: CASSLGTSGGIYYNEQFF; CDR3nt: TGTGCCAGCAGTTTGGGGACTAGCGGGGGAATTTACTACAATGAGCAGTTCTTC
v_gene: TRBV5-8; d_gene: .; abundance: .; j_gene: TRBJ1-1; CDR3aa: CASSLGDSVSTEAFF; CDR3nt: TGTGCCAGCAGCTTGGGTGATTCAGTCAGCACTGAAGCTTTCTTT
v_gene: TRBV5-1; d_gene: .; abundance: .; j_gene: TRBJ2-4; CDR3aa: CASSFSSGFMAKNIQYF; CDR3nt: TGCGCCAGCAGCTTCTCTTCGGGTTTTATGGCCAAAAACATTCAGTACTTC
v_gene: TRBV7-9; d_gene: .; abundance: few; j_gene: TRBJ1-4; CDR3aa: CASSPPQAGENEKLFF; CDR3nt: TGTGCCAGCAGCCCCCCCCAGGCAGGGGAGAATGAAAAACTGTTTTTT
v_gene: TRBV11-2; d_gene: .; abundance: .; j_gene: TRBJ1-1; CDR3aa: CASSLGAGTGNTEAFF; CDR3nt: TGTGCCAGCAGCTTAGGTGCGGGAACAGGGAACACTGAAGCTTTCTTT
v_gene: TRBV15; d_gene: TRBD2; abundance: .; j_gene: TRBJ2-1; CDR3aa: CATSRVQGGDNEQFF; CDR3nt: TGTGCCACCAGCAGAGTCCAGGGAGGGGACAATGAGCAGTTCTTC
v_gene: TRBV10-3; d_gene: .; abundance: .; j_gene: TRBJ1-1; CDR3aa: CAISGAGTAEAFF; CDR3nt: TGTGCCATCAGTGGGGCGGGGACTGCTGAAGCTTTCTTT
v_gene: TRBV9; d_gene: .; abundance: .; j_gene: TRBJ2-1; CDR3aa: CASSAGQEQFF; CDR3nt: TGTGCCAGCAGCGCCGGACAAGAGCAGTTCTTC
v_gene: TRBV4-1; d_gene: TRBD2; abundance: once; j_gene: TRBJ2-1; CDR3aa: CASSSRLAGSNNEQFF; CDR3nt: TGCGCCAGCAGCTCTCGACTAGCGGGATCAAACAATGAGCAGTTCTTC
v_gene: TRBV19; d_gene: .; abundance: .; j_gene: TRBJ1-5; CDR3aa: CASSYGGNQPQHF; CDR3nt: TGTGCCAGTAGTTACGGGGGAAATCAGCCCCAGCATTTT
v_gene: TRBV15; d_gene: .; abundance: .; j_gene: TRBJ2-4; CDR3aa: CATSGQIGAAKNIQYF; CDR3nt: TGTGCCACCAGCGGACAAATTGGGGCGGCCAAAAACATTCAGTACTTC
v_gene: TRBV23-1; d_gene: .; abundance: few; j_gene: TRBJ2-1; CDR3aa: CASSQVQGPDDEQFF; CDR3nt: TGCGCCAGCAGTCAAGTCCAGGGCCCAGACGATGAGCAGTTCTTC
v_gene: TRBV7-6; d_gene: TRBD2; abundance: once; j_gene: TRBJ2-5; CDR3aa: CASSPRTRSLGSGQETQYF; CDR3nt: TGTGCCAGCAGCCCCCGGACTAGGAGTCTCGGGTCGGGACAAGAGACCCAGTACTTC
v_gene: TRBV5-4; d_gene: .; abundance: .; j_gene: TRBJ1-2; CDR3aa: CASSLGDYGYTF; CDR3nt: TGTGCCAGCAGCTTGGGAGACTATGGCTACACCTTC
v_gene: TRBV6-4; d_gene: TRBD1; abundance: .; j_gene: TRBJ2-1; CDR3aa: CASSASTGGNNEQFF; CDR3nt: TGTGCCAGCAGTGCGTCTACAGGGGGGAACAATGAGCAGTTCTTC
v_gene: TRBV19; d_gene: TRBD2; abundance: .; j_gene: TRBJ2-3; CDR3aa: CASSIGSSGRTDTQYF; CDR3nt: TGTGCCAGTAGTATTGGTAGTAGCGGGAGGACAGATACGCAGTATTTT
v_gene: TRBV5-4; d_gene: .; abundance: .; j_gene: TRBJ2-3; CDR3aa: CASSVQGSDTQYF; CDR3nt: TGTGCCAGCAGCGTGCAGGGTTCAGATACGCAGTATTTT
v_gene: TRBV4-1; d_gene: .; abundance: .; j_gene: TRBJ1-6; CDR3aa: CASSQDSATHNSPLHF; CDR3nt: TGCGCCAGCAGCCAAGATAGCGCAACCCATAATTCACCCCTCCACTTT
v_gene: TRBV2; d_gene: .; abundance: .; j_gene: TRBJ1-4; CDR3aa: CASNPGEKLFF; CDR3nt: TGTGCCAGCAACCCGGGTGAAAAACTGTTTTTT